This T cell receptor beta chain was documented in a study of control samples from healthy donors and cancer patients. Using immunoSEQ multiplex PCR, the repertoire was profiled, and TCRdb retains in-frame clones only, with some absent. The sample carries tens of thousands of clones, over 75% recorded once. Germline V gene data show CDR1 as LGHDT and CDR2 as YNNKEL (reference sequence). This CDR3 comprises 16 residues. J lost 5 bases, V lost 3 bases, and 12 bases had no gene match. Specimen: blood. The chain joins TRBV3-1 (or the pseudogene TRBV3-2) to TRBJ2-7; 8 nucleotides line up with TRBD2. The receptor was derived from a man in his forties in good health. CDR3 nucleotide sequence: TGTGCCAGCAGCCACCCCGGGAGGGGTTTGACCAACGAGCAGTACTTC. This translates into CASSHPGRGLTNEQYF.